What follows are 31 T cell receptor beta chains derived from one specimen sequenced in a study of multiple sclerosis patients with progressive multifocal leukoencephalopathy. This table comes from immunoSEQ multiplex PCR, and its TCRdb copy is limited to in-frame clones, with some not included. The sample carries some 31,000 clones, less than 90% recorded once. Time point in this sample: time of PML onset. Source: PBMCs, taken from a patient treated with natalizumab. The origin of the receptors is a human donor with progressive multifocal leukoencephalopathy.

The rearrangement joins TRBV5-1 to TRBJ2-7, with D possibly TRBD2 on 6 matching bases. Trimming left V 3 bases short and J 5 bases short, with 12 bases between. The CDR3 has 13 amino acids. Germline V gene data show CDR1 as SGHRS and CDR2 as YFSETQ. This CDR3 is CASSSVTSHEQYF. DNA of the CDR3: TGCGCCAGCAGCTCAGTTACTAGCCACGAGCAGTACTTC.

The rearrangement joins TRBV28 to TRBJ2-7; D might be TRBD1 (5 bases). V was shortened by 6 bases and J by 6 bases, with 15 bases between the two germline ends. Germline CDR1 and CDR2: MDHEN and SYDVKM. The CDR3 runs 13 residues. CDR3 loop: CASRGRNYGEQYF. The CDR3 DNA is TGTGCCAGCAGGGGGCGCAATTATGGCGAGCAGTACTTC. Filled out from reference TRBV28 and TRBJ2-7, the complete variable domain reads DVKVTQSSRYLVKRTGEKVFLECVQDMDHENMFWYRQDPGLGLRLIYFSYDVKMKEKGDIPEGYSVSREKKERFSLILESASTNQTSMYLCASRGRNYGEQYFGPGTRLTVT.

V gene TRBV4-3 combines with J gene TRBJ2-1; D may be TRBD1 (6 bases). The V gene's germline CDR1 is LGHNA and CDR2 YSLEER. This CDR3 has 13 amino acids. Between the trimmed V and J ends, which lost 5 bases and 7 bases, there was a span of 12 bases. The CDR3 DNA reads as TGCGCCAGCAGCTTGACAGGTTTGAATGAGCAGTTCTTC. Translation: CASSLTGLNEQFF.

This chain uses TRBV19 with TRBJ2-7; a possible D gene is TRBD1 (6 bases). The CDR3 totals 13 residues. With 5 bases removed from V and 2 bases from J, the gap between germline ends came to 10 bases. CDR1 and CDR2 from the germline V gene are LNHDA and SQIVND (reference sequence). The CDR3 DNA reads as TGTGCCAGTAGTCAGACAGGAGCCTACGAGCAGTACTTC. Its translation: CASSQTGAYEQYF.

The rearrangement links TRBV7-9 to TRBJ2-5; 10 bases agree with TRBD2. V lost 3 bases, J lost 2 bases, and 3 bases stayed unmatched. Germline V gene lookup returns CDR1 SEHNR and CDR2 FQNEAQ (reference sequence). The CDR3 has 15 amino acids. The CDR3 DNA follows: TGTGCCAGCAGCTTTATGGGACTAGCGCAAGAGACCCAGTACTTC. Protein product: CASSFMGLAQETQYF.

The J gene is TRBJ1-4, the V gene TRBV19, with TRBD1 as a possible D gene (5 bases). This CDR3 has 15 amino acids. Trimming took off 9 bases at V and 0 bases at J, with 14 bases between the two ends. Germline lookup yields CDR1 LNHDA and CDR2 SQIVND (reference sequence). The CDR3 loop is CASRGQLATNEKLFF. The DNA of the CDR3 is TGTGCCAGCCGCGGACAACTTGCAACTAATGAAAAACTGTTTTTT.

The chain joins TRBV9 to TRBJ2-1; either TRBD1 or TRBD2 may fit D (5 bases each). The V and J ends lost 2 bases and 9 bases respectively, with 15 bases between them. Per germline, CDR1 SGDLS and CDR2 YYNGEE. The CDR3 runs 14 residues. The CDR3 DNA follows: TGTGCCAGCAGCGTCGGGACCCCCGAGGGTGAGCAGTTCTTC. Amino acids: CASSVGTPEGEQFF.

The CDR3 coding sequence is TGTGCCAGCAGTGACCCCCCGGGACAGGGATATGAGCAGTTCTTC. Translated, it gives CASSDPPGQGYEQFF. The chain carries TRBV2 and TRBJ2-1; 9 nucleotides agree with TRBD1. This CDR3 is 15 amino acids long. From germline, CDR1 is SNHLY and CDR2 FYNNEI. V trimming: 3 bases; J trimming: 8 bases; junction bases outside the gene matches: 8.

The rearrangement links TRBV7-2 to TRBJ1-2; 7 nucleotides match TRBD1. Germline assignment: CDR1 SGHTA and CDR2 FQGNSA. The ends lost 4 bases at V and 8 bases at J; junction bases unmatched: 4. This CDR3 spans 12 amino acids. CDR3 region: CASSSQGRGYTF. The CDR3 nucleotides are TGTGCCAGCAGCTCACAGGGGCGCGGCTACACCTTC.

The genes are TRBV29-1 and TRBJ2-7, with D unclear. Trimming removed 6 bases at V and 1 base at J, with 7 bases between. The CDR3 has 11 residues. Germline lookup yields CDR1 SQVTM and CDR2 ANQGSEA. The CDR3 sequence is CSVERSYEQYF. CDR3 nucleotides: TGCAGCGTCGAGAGATCCTACGAGCAGTACTTC.

The V call is TRBV28, the J call TRBJ1-1; perhaps TRBD1 as D (6 bases). The CDR3 consists of 13 residues. CDR1 and CDR2 from the germline V gene are MDHEN and SYDVKM. Between the trimmed V and J ends, which lost 2 bases and 8 bases, there was a span of 12 bases. CDR3 loop: CASSLSRGAEAFF. The CDR3 DNA reads as TGTGCCAGCAGTTTAAGTAGGGGGGCCGAAGCTTTCTTT.

CDR3 nucleotides: TGCGCCAGCAGCTGGACACAGGGTCTCTCTGGGGCCAACGTCCTGACTTTC. This encodes CASSWTQGLSGANVLTF. The gene calls are TRBV5-1 and TRBJ2-6, with D possibly TRBD1 on 6 matching bases. The CDR3 has 17 amino acids. In germline, CDR1 is SGHRS, CDR2 YFSETQ. The V and J ends lost 3 bases and 0 bases respectively, with 13 bases between them.

The chain employs TRBV28 and TRBJ1-4; D unclear. The V end was cut by 7 bases, the J end by 2 bases, with 11 bases between. This CDR3 has 14 amino acids. Germline V gene data show CDR1 as MDHEN and CDR2 as SYDVKM. The CDR3 loop reads CASNVAGTNEKLFF. The CDR3 DNA reads as TGTGCCAGCAACGTTGCGGGGACTAATGAAAAACTGTTTTTT. The full variable domain, its missing parts supplied by reference TRBV28 and TRBJ1-4, is DVKVTQSSRYLVKRTGEKVFLECVQDMDHENMFWYRQDPGLGLRLIYFSYDVKMKEKGDIPEGYSVSREKKERFSLILESASTNQTSMYLCASNVAGTNEKLFFGSGTQLSVL.

This clone was seen only a few times. The chain combines TRBV7-2 with TRBJ2-5, with TRBD1 matching 8 bases. Germline values: CDR1 SGHTA, CDR2 FQGNSA. This CDR3 is built from 14 residues. Unmatched junction bases numbered 3, after V lost 5 bases and J lost 1 base. The CDR3 region is CASSADRAQETQYF. The CDR3 DNA is TGTGCCAGCAGCGCGGACAGGGCCCAAGAGACCCAGTACTTC.

The chain employs TRBV28 and TRBJ2-1; 9 bases are shared with TRBD2. This CDR3 is built from 18 residues. Germline V gene data show CDR1 as MDHEN and CDR2 as SYDVKM. The trim removed 7 bases at V and 5 bases at J, leaving 18 bases unmatched. In DNA form, the CDR3 reads TGTGCCAGCATCCCCGGCGGGAGGGGTTTTAAGAGTGACAATGAGCAGTTCTTC. Amino acid sequence: CASIPGGRGFKSDNEQFF. Filled out from reference TRBV28 and TRBJ2-1, the complete variable domain reads DVKVTQSSRYLVKRTGEKVFLECVQDMDHENMFWYRQDPGLGLRLIYFSYDVKMKEKGDIPEGYSVSREKKERFSLILESASTNQTSMYLCASIPGGRGFKSDNEQFFGPGTRLTVL.

This rearrangement joins TRBV5-8 to TRBJ2-7; D perhaps matches TRBD1 (5 bases). Trimming took off 2 bases at V and 3 bases at J, with 9 bases between the two ends. The CDR3 length is 13 residues. Germline V gene sequence: CDR1 SGHTS, CDR2 YDEGEE. The DNA of the CDR3 is TGTGCCAGCAGCTTTCCTACAGGCTACGAGCAGTACTTC. Residues: CASSFPTGYEQYF.

This clone appeared once. V gene TRBV28 combines with J gene TRBJ1-5, with D uncertain. Germline V CDR1 and CDR2: MDHEN, SYDVKM. V was cut by 5 bases and J by 3 bases, with 11 bases left in between. CDR3 length: 14 residues. The DNA for the CDR3 is TGTGCCAGCAGTCCCGGACGGACCAATCAGCCCCAGCATTTT. It is translated as CASSPGRTNQPQHF.

The CDR3 is CASSFIGTSGHEQYF. CDR3 coding DNA: TGTGCCAGCAGCTTCATTGGGACTAGTGGTCACGAGCAGTACTTC. This sequence joins TRBV7-2 and TRBJ2-7; TRBD2 aligns across 8 bases. Germline V gene lookup returns CDR1 SGHTA and CDR2 FQGNSA. This CDR3 region has 15 residues. The junction had 9 bases not matched to a gene; V was cut back by 3 bases and J by 5 bases. Full variable domain (rest looked up from reference TRBV7-2 and TRBJ2-7): GAGVSQSPSNKVTEKGKDVELRCDPISGHTALYWYRQSLGQGLEFLIYFQGNSAPDKSGLPSDRFSAERTGGSVSTLTIQRTQQEDSAVYLCASSFIGTSGHEQYFGPGTRLTVT.

The rearrangement links TRBV9 to TRBJ2-1, with no clear D. Germline values: CDR1 SGDLS, CDR2 YYNGEE. Between the trimmed V and J ends, which lost 0 bases and 9 bases, there was a span of 10 bases. This CDR3 has 13 residues. The CDR3 coding sequence is TGTGCCAGCAGCGTAGGTGGGTCTAGTGAGCAGTTCTTC. Amino acids: CASSVGGSSEQFF. Combining the CDR3 with reference TRBV9 and TRBJ2-1 gives the whole variable domain DSGVTQTPKHLITATGQRVTLRCSPRSGDLSVYWYQQSLDQGLQFLIQYYNGEERAKGNILERFSAQQFPDLHSELNLSSLELGDSALYFCASSVGGSSEQFFGPGTRLTVL.

The V call is TRBV5-4, the J call TRBJ2-5; TRBD2 aligns across 7 bases. The J call is in doubt because the DNA end fits TRBJ2-7 better. CDR1 SGHNT and CDR2 YYREEE come from the germline V gene (reference sequence). This CDR3 contains 16 residues. The CDR3 sequence: CASSFGTTLPDFEQYF. In DNA form, the CDR3 reads TGTGCCAGCAGCTTCGGGACTACCTTACCCGATTTCGAGCAGTACTTC.

The chain uses TRBV5-1 and TRBJ2-5; D is perhaps TRBD2 (6 bases). V shed 1 base and J shed 5 bases, with 12 bases lying between them. From germline, CDR1 is SGHRS and CDR2 YFSETQ. The CDR3 extends over 14 amino acids. The CDR3 protein is CASSLRGIGETQYF. CDR3 nucleotide sequence: TGCGCCAGCAGCTTGCGGGGGATTGGTGAGACCCAGTACTTC.

The chain uses TRBV25-1 and TRBJ1-1, with 7 bases aligning to TRBD1. The CDR3 loop spans 15 amino acids. V shed 8 bases, J shed 3 bases, and the junction held 12 bases outside the gene matches. Germline V gene data show CDR1 as MGHDK and CDR2 as SYGVNS. The CDR3 coding sequence is TGTGCCAGCCGAGGGGGGGACAGCTGGGACACTGAAGCTTTCTTT. It encodes CASRGGDSWDTEAFF.

V gene TRBV10-3 combines with J gene TRBJ2-1; TRBD2 matches at 7 bases. V lost 2 bases and J lost 5; bases outside the gene matches: 15. The germline V gene encodes CDR1 ENHRY and CDR2 SYGVKD. This CDR3 is built from 18 residues. CDR3 loop: CAISEPRGTTNHHNEQFF. CDR3 coding DNA: TGTGCCATCAGTGAGCCGCGGGGGACTACCAATCATCACAATGAGCAGTTCTTC.

This chain connects TRBV19 to TRBJ2-2; no firm D call. V was clipped by 8 bases and J by 7 bases, with 8 bases between them. CDR1 is LNHDA, CDR2 SQIVND, per germline (reference sequence). The CDR3 consists of 11 residues. CDR3 region: CASHSHGELFF. CDR3 nucleotides: TGTGCCAGTCATAGTCACGGGGAGCTGTTTTTT. Variable domain in full (rest from reference TRBV19 and TRBJ2-2): DGGITQSPKYLFRKEGQNVTLSCEQNLNHDAMYWYRQDPGQGLRLIYYSQIVNDFQKGDIAEGYSVSREKKESFPLTVTSAQKNPTAFYLCASHSHGELFFGEGSRLTVL.

This chain connects TRBV7-8 to TRBJ1-6; D is undetermined. Trimming cost V 5 bases and J 5 bases, with 16 bases left between them. CDR1 is SGHVS and CDR2 is FQNEAQ in the germline V gene. The CDR3 contains 16 residues. Here the CDR3 reads CASSPPERAHNSPLHF. The CDR3 nucleotides read TGTGCCAGCAGCCCGCCCGAAAGGGCCCATAATTCACCCCTCCACTTT.

The chain is built from TRBV7-6 and TRBJ1-6, with D tentatively TRBD1 (6 bases). Germline CDR1 and CDR2: SGHVS and FNYEAQ. The CDR3 runs 16 residues. V lost 0 bases and J 13 bases, leaving 19 bases between the germline ends. This chain's CDR3 is CASSLAGQGPGTPLHF. The CDR3 bases are TGTGCCAGCAGCTTAGCGGGGCAGGGGCCCGGTACTCCCCTCCACTTT.

The chain has TRBV7-2 and TRBJ2-7; the D gene is possibly TRBD2 (5 bases). The V end lost 5 bases, the J end lost 3 bases, and 11 bases lay between the germline ends. The germline V gene has CDR1 SGHTA and CDR2 FQGNSA. The CDR3 runs 13 residues. CDR3 sequence (DNA): TGTGCCAGCAGCCCAGCGGTTTACTACGAGCAGTACTTC. Protein sequence: CASSPAVYYEQYF.

The rearrangement uses TRBV7-9 and TRBJ2-5; possibly TRBD2 for D (5 bases). The last part of the DNA fits TRBJ2-7 better; the J call may be wrong. Germline assignment: CDR1 SEHNR and CDR2 FQNEAQ (reference sequence). This CDR3 is 14 amino acids long. CDR3 nucleotide sequence: TGTGCCAGCAGCTTAGGTTCGGGGACCTACGAGCAGTACTTC. Its protein is CASSLGSGTYEQYF.

This chain joins TRBV28 and TRBJ1-1; D uncertain. From germline, CDR1 is MDHEN and CDR2 SYDVKM. V shed 5 bases and J shed 1 base, with 11 bases lying between them. CDR3 size: 14 residues. This chain's CDR3 is CASSPHAGNTEAFF. CDR3 in DNA: TGTGCCAGCAGTCCGCATGCGGGGAACACTGAAGCTTTCTTT.

The CDR3 spells CASSQAGQGFYEQYF. In DNA, the CDR3 is TGCGCCAGCAGCCAAGCGGGACAGGGGTTCTACGAGCAGTACTTC. The chain has TRBV4-1 and TRBJ2-7; the match to TRBD1 covers 10 bases. Per germline, CDR1 MGHRA and CDR2 YSYEKL. J gave up 3 bases and V 1 base, and 3 bases lay outside the gene matches. This CDR3 has 15 amino acids.

This clone was counted a single time. V gene TRBV6-4 combines with J gene TRBJ2-3, with D possibly TRBD1 on 5 matching bases. Germline V gene sequence: CDR1 MRHNA, CDR2 SNTAGT. The CDR3 contains 11 residues. V shed 9 bases and J shed 4 bases, with 8 bases lying between them. CDR3 loop: CARDSSDTQYF. The CDR3, as DNA: TGTGCCAGAGACAGCTCAGATACGCAGTATTTT.